The 32 T cell receptor beta chains below all came from one sample that was sequenced in a study of blood T cell repertoires in COVID-19. The data were produced by immunoSEQ multiplex PCR, yet TCRdb's version contains in-frame clones alone and is incomplete. Of about 300,000 clones detected, around 86% appear once; the ten largest clones hold 1.7%. The sequenced material came from PBMCs or T cells enriched from blood (not recorded which). These receptors were collected from a woman aged 40-49 years who had recovered from COVID-19.

The chain combines TRBV19 with TRBJ1-5, with TRBD1 matching 9 bases. CDR1 LNHDA and CDR2 SQIVND come from the germline V gene (reference sequence). Unmatched junction bases numbered 12, after V lost 5 bases and J lost 4 bases. CDR3 length equals 17 residues. The CDR3 DNA is TGTGCCAGTAGTTCCGGGACAGGGAGGCGCTGGAATCAGCCCCAGCATTTT. It specifies CASSSGTGRRWNQPQHF.

This clone was observed many times. The chain links TRBV5-1 to TRBJ2-3, with 7 bases matching TRBD2. The CDR3 consists of 14 residues. With V trimmed by 5 bases and J by 4 bases, 7 bases remained unmatched. Germline values: CDR1 SGHRS, CDR2 YFSETQ. The CDR3 spells CASRLAEASDTQYF. The CDR3 nucleotides read TGCGCCAGCAGGCTAGCGGAGGCCTCAGATACGCAGTATTTT.

This chain connects TRBV3-1 (or the pseudogene TRBV3-2) to TRBJ2-1; D is perhaps TRBD1 (6 bases). Germline CDR1 is LGHDT and CDR2 is YNNKEL (reference sequence). The CDR3 is made up of 16 amino acids. Trimming left V 5 bases short and J 9 bases short, with 23 bases between. As DNA, the CDR3 is TGTGCCAGCAGCAAACAGGGCCCCCCCGAATCTGGTGAGCAGTTCTTC. Protein product: CASSKQGPPESGEQFF.

This chain connects TRBV5-1 to TRBJ1-1; D is uncertain. The CDR3 runs to 13 residues. CDR1 is SGHRS and CDR2 is YFSETQ in the germline V gene. V lost 5 bases, J lost 3 bases, and 11 bases lay in between. The CDR3 bases are TGCGCCAGCAGACTTAAGCTGGACACTGAAGCTTTCTTT. Translating gives CASRLKLDTEAFF.

The chain couples TRBV21-1 to TRBJ1-6; TRBD1 is the table's D call, not checked against the DNA. TRBV21-1 is flagged as a pseudogene. There are 17 residues in the CDR3. CDR3 region: CASNLTGKKSMDSPLHF. The CDR3 DNA is TGTGCCAGCAACCTGACAGGAAAAAAGAGTATGGATTCACCCCTCCACTTT.

The V and J genes are TRBV6-2 or TRBV6-3 and TRBJ1-6; a weak D match, TRBD1 (6 bases). Germline V gene lookup returns CDR1 MNHEY and CDR2 SVGEGT. V dropped 4 bases and J dropped 15 bases, with 19 bases sitting between them. CDR3 length: 14 residues. The CDR3 DNA reads TGTGCCAGCAGTTCCACAGGGCCCAACATACGCCTCCACTTT. This sequence encodes CASSSTGPNIRLHF.

The gene calls are TRBV7-3 and TRBJ1-1; 7 bases agree with TRBD1. The CDR3 loop spans 15 amino acids. V shed 4 bases and J 2 bases; nucleotides not matched to a gene: 7. Germline lookup yields CDR1 SGHTA and CDR2 FQGTGA. The CDR3 coding sequence is TGTGCCAGCAGCTCCCGCGACAGGGTAAACACTGAAGCTTTCTTT. Its translation is CASSSRDRVNTEAFF.

CDR3 sequence: CASSPTTLGETQYF. The CDR3 DNA is TGTGCCAGCAGCCCAACCACCCTAGGAGAGACCCAGTACTTC. The chain couples TRBV7-2 to TRBJ2-5; D is undetermined. The CDR3 length is 14 residues. V was shortened by 5 bases and J by 4 bases, with 14 bases between the two germline ends. Germline CDR1 is SGHTA and CDR2 is FQGNSA.

The chain links TRBV7-2 to TRBJ1-4, with 8 nucleotides matching TRBD1. Germline V lookup: CDR1 SGHTA, CDR2 FQGNSA. The CDR3 runs 16 residues. After removal of 2 bases from V and 5 bases from J, the junction contained 7 bases not matched to a gene. The CDR3 DNA reads TGTGCCAGCAGCTTACTTTCAGGGGGCCGCAATGAAAAACTGTTTTTT. It encodes CASSLLSGGRNEKLFF.

The rearrangement joins TRBV18 to TRBJ1-6, with D unclear. Germline values: CDR1 KGHSH, CDR2 LQKENI. The CDR3 runs 17 residues. Trimming took off 3 bases at V and 0 bases at J, with 12 bases between the two ends. The CDR3 loop reads CASSPRYVSSYNSPLHF. In nucleotides, the CDR3 is TGTGCCAGCTCACCTCGGTACGTGAGCTCCTATAATTCACCCCTCCACTTT. Full variable domain (outside the CDR3, taken from reference TRBV18 and TRBJ1-6): NAGVMQNPRHLVRRRGQEARLRCSPMKGHSHVYWYRQLPEEGLKFMVYLQKENIIDESGMPKERFSAEFPKEGPSILRIQQVVRGDSAAYFCASSPRYVSSYNSPLHFGNGTRLTVT.

This chain uses TRBV3-1 (or the pseudogene TRBV3-2) with TRBJ2-1; 8 bases fit TRBD2. The junction had 9 bases not matched to a gene; V was cut back by 6 bases and J by 5 bases. Looked up from germline, CDR1 is LGHDT and CDR2 is YNNKEL (reference sequence). The CDR3 runs 15 residues. The CDR3: CASRPPGLGNNEQFF. CDR3 nucleotides: TGTGCCAGCAGACCCCCGGGACTAGGGAACAATGAGCAGTTCTTC.

The chain carries TRBV5-1 and TRBJ2-7; the match to TRBD1 covers 7 bases. After removal of 4 bases from V and 7 bases from J, the junction contained 11 bases not matched to a gene. CDR1 and CDR2 (germline): SGHRS, YFSETQ. There are 14 residues in the CDR3. The CDR3 DNA reads TGCGCCAGCAGCAGTGGGACAGCCTCTGGGGAGCAGTACTTC. It translates to CASSSGTASGEQYF.

The J gene is TRBJ1-4, the V gene TRBV12-5, with a weak D call TRBD1 (6 bases). The CDR3 covers 16 residues. V was cut by 1 base and J by 8 bases, with 17 bases left in between. CDR1 is LGHNT and CDR2 is FRNRAP in the germline V gene. DNA for the CDR3: TGTGCTAGTGGTTTGGGGGTCCGGGACACCAGCGAAAAACTGTTTTTT. Its translation is CASGLGVRDTSEKLFF.

V gene TRBV11-3 combines with J gene TRBJ2-3; 8 bases are shared with TRBD2. The CDR3 length is 14 residues. Germline CDR1 SGHNT, CDR2 YENEEA. Trimming took 3 bases from V and 1 from J; bases not matched to a gene: 0. DNA for the CDR3: TGTGCCAGCAGCTTGACTAGCGGCACAGATACGCAGTATTTT. It specifies CASSLTSGTDTQYF.

The chain couples TRBV5-1 to TRBJ1-2; the D gene is possibly TRBD1 (5 bases). Germline V CDR1 and CDR2: SGHRS, YFSETQ. V shed 3 bases and J shed 1 base, with 10 bases lying between them. CDR3 length: 14 residues. CDR3 sequence: CASSSTQGNYGYTF. The CDR3 region has the DNA TGCGCCAGCAGCTCAACTCAGGGTAACTATGGCTACACCTTC.

This clone was seen once. The rearrangement joins TRBV4-1 to TRBJ2-3; 10 positions agree with TRBD2. There are 16 residues in the CDR3. Trimming cost V 5 bases and J 1 base; bases outside gene matches: 6. Per the germline V gene, CDR1 is MGHRA and CDR2 is YSYEKL. DNA of the CDR3: TGCGCCAGCAGCTACGGAGCGGGAGGGGGCACAGATACGCAGTATTTT. Translated: CASSYGAGGGTDTQYF.

The rearrangement uses TRBV5-1 and TRBJ1-3, with D perhaps matching TRBD1 (6 bases). This CDR3 contains 14 residues. Germline CDR1 SGHRS, CDR2 YFSETQ. V dropped 6 bases and J dropped 4 bases, with 14 bases sitting between them. The DNA for the CDR3 is TGCGCCAGCACCCGGGGGGGCCTCGGAAACACCATATATTTT. It translates to CASTRGGLGNTIYF.

The chain couples TRBV7-9 to TRBJ2-7; possibly TRBD1 for D (6 bases). CDR3 length equals 15 residues. Germline V CDR1 and CDR2: SEHNR, FQNEAQ (reference sequence). The V and J ends lost 3 bases and 3 bases respectively, with 15 bases between them. The CDR3 loop is CASSFYTSQGYEQYF. The CDR3 region has the DNA TGTGCCAGCAGCTTTTACACCTCACAGGGCTACGAGCAGTACTTC.

CDR3 coding DNA: TGTGCCTGGGCTCGCGGACTAGCGGGAGGCGGGGAGCTGTTTTTT. Its translation: CAWARGLAGGGELFF. This chain links TRBV30 with TRBJ2-2; 14 positions match TRBD2. V lost 5 bases to trimming and J lost 7 bases; unmatched junction nucleotides: 6. The CDR3 spans 15 residues. Germline V CDR1 and CDR2: GTSNPN, SVGIG (reference sequence).

The chain combines TRBV2 with TRBJ2-7, with D possibly TRBD2 on 7 matching bases. CDR3 length: 15 amino acids. The V gene lost 8 bases and the J gene lost 2 bases, with 19 bases spanning the gap. CDR1 and CDR2 from the germline V gene are SNHLY and FYNNEI. The CDR3 sequence is CASSPPGGFPYEQYF. CDR3 in DNA: TGTGCCAGCTCTCCCCCGGGGGGCTTTCCCTACGAGCAGTACTTC.

The chain combines TRBV19 with TRBJ1-2; D gene ambiguous. In germline, CDR1 is LNHDA, CDR2 SQIVND (reference sequence). The CDR3 runs to 16 residues. V lost 4 bases, J lost 6 bases, and 21 bases lay in between. The chain's CDR3 is CASSSPLEVGNNGYTF. In nucleotides, the CDR3 is TGTGCCAGTAGTAGCCCTTTAGAGGTAGGAAATAATGGCTACACCTTC.

The J gene is TRBJ1-2, the V gene TRBV10-3; 7 bases are shared with TRBD1. The V gene's germline CDR1 is ENHRY and CDR2 SYGVKD. This CDR3 comprises 13 residues. Trimming at V came to 2 bases and at J to 3 bases, leaving 0 bases not matched to a gene. In DNA form, the CDR3 reads TGTGCCATCAGTGAGGACAGGGACTATGGCTACACCTTC. Translating it yields CAISEDRDYGYTF.

V usage is TRBV6-6 and J usage is TRBJ2-4, with TRBD2 identical over 8 bases. Germline CDR1 MNHNY, CDR2 SVGAGI (reference sequence). V shed 0 bases, J shed 5 bases, and the junction held 6 bases outside the gene matches. CDR3 length: 16 residues. CDR3 in DNA: TGTGCCAGCAGTTACTCGTCGAGCGGGGGCGAAAACATTCAGTACTTC. It translates to CASSYSSSGGENIQYF.

The rearrangement joins TRBV5-1 to TRBJ2-1; D possibly corresponds to TRBD2 (6 bases). This CDR3 region has 16 residues. V gave up 4 bases and J gave up 8 bases, with 22 bases separating them. The germline V gene encodes CDR1 SGHRS and CDR2 YFSETQ. Written as DNA, the CDR3 is TGCGCCAGCAGCCCCCCGGGGGTAGAGGGTGTCGATGAGCAGTTCTTC. Amino acid sequence: CASSPPGVEGVDEQFF. The variable domain in full, with the rest retrieved from reference TRBV5-1 and TRBJ2-1, is KAGVTQTPRYLIKTRGQQVTLSCSPISGHRSVSWYQQTPGQGLQFLFEYFSETQRNKGNFPGRFSGRQFSNSRSEMNVSTLELGDSALYLCASSPPGVEGVDEQFFGPGTRLTVL.

The chain's CDR3 is CASSIPTGEDNQPQHF. In DNA, the CDR3 is TGTGCCAGCAGCATTCCGACAGGGGAGGACAATCAGCCCCAGCATTTT. The chain recombines TRBV11-3 with TRBJ1-5; 8 bases are shared with TRBD1. The germline V gene has CDR1 SGHNT and CDR2 YENEEA. V dropped 5 bases and J dropped 3; count of bases not matched to a gene: 9. CDR3 length: 16 residues.

J is TRBJ2-5 and V is TRBV6-5; D uncertain. Trimming left V 2 bases short and J 9 bases short, with 7 bases between. The germline V gene has CDR1 MNHEY and CDR2 SVGAGI. The CDR3 totals 11 residues. The DNA of the CDR3 is TGTGCCAGCAGTTACCCGGGTTCCCAGTACTTC. It specifies CASSYPGSQYF.

CDR3 loop: CASGSASGAYNEQFF. In nucleotides, the CDR3 is TGTGCCAGCGGCTCGGCTAGCGGGGCCTACAATGAGCAGTTCTTC. The rearrangement joins TRBV6-5 to TRBJ2-1; 9 bases match TRBD2. Germline V gives CDR1 MNHEY, CDR2 SVGAGI. V lost 8 bases and J lost 2; bases outside the gene matches: 7. There are 15 residues in the CDR3.

This chain uses TRBV4-1 with TRBJ1-5; TRBD1 matches at 7 bases. V lost 4 bases to trimming and J lost 4 bases; unmatched junction nucleotides: 7. This CDR3 is built from 15 residues. CDR1 is MGHRA and CDR2 is YSYEKL in the germline V gene. CDR3 nucleotide sequence: TGCGCCAGCAGCCCCGGGACAGTGGATAATCAGCCCCAGCATTTT. Translation gives CASSPGTVDNQPQHF.

The chain uses TRBV18 and TRBJ2-1, with D possibly TRBD1 on 5 matching bases. This CDR3 contains 20 residues. V shed 3 bases and J shed 0 bases, with 24 bases lying between them. The V gene's germline CDR1 is KGHSH and CDR2 LQKENI. CDR3 sequence (DNA): TGTGCCAGCTCACCCAACCGGATCCTTGGGGCCACAAGCTCCTACAATGAGCAGTTCTTC. The encoded protein is CASSPNRILGATSSYNEQFF.

V usage is TRBV7-8 and J usage is TRBJ2-5; 8 nucleotides match TRBD2. This CDR3 has 14 amino acids. Per the germline V gene, CDR1 is SGHVS and CDR2 is FQNEAQ. J gave up 9 bases and V 0 bases, and 6 bases lay outside the gene matches. As DNA, the CDR3 is TGTGCCAGCAGCTTAGCGATCGGGGGGGAGGCCCAGTACTTC. Translating it yields CASSLAIGGEAQYF.

This clone was recorded only once. The gene calls are TRBV10-3 and TRBJ1-4, with 8 bases that match TRBD1. The germline gives CDR1 ENHRY, CDR2 SYGVKD. J lost 12 bases, V lost 7 bases, and 13 bases had no gene match. The CDR3 sequence is 14 residues long. CDR3 amino acids: CAIKGTGASSELFF. The CDR3 DNA reads as TGTGCCATCAAGGGGACAGGAGCCTCGTCAGAACTGTTTTTT.

The rearrangement links TRBV5-4 to TRBJ1-6, with TRBD1 identical over 7 bases. The germline V gene encodes CDR1 SGHNT and CDR2 YYREEE (reference sequence). The CDR3 contains 15 residues. After removal of 4 bases from V and 9 bases from J, the junction contained 10 bases not matched to a gene. CDR3 in amino acids: CASSRGTERGSPLHF. The CDR3 DNA is TGTGCCAGCAGCCGAGGGACAGAAAGGGGTTCACCCCTCCACTTT. Variable domain in full (rest from reference TRBV5-4 and TRBJ1-6): ETGVTQSPTHLIKTRGQQVTLRCSSQSGHNTVSWYQQALGQGPQFIFQYYREEENGRGNFPPRFSGLQFPNYSSELNVNALELDDSALYLCASSRGTERGSPLHFGNGTRLTVT.